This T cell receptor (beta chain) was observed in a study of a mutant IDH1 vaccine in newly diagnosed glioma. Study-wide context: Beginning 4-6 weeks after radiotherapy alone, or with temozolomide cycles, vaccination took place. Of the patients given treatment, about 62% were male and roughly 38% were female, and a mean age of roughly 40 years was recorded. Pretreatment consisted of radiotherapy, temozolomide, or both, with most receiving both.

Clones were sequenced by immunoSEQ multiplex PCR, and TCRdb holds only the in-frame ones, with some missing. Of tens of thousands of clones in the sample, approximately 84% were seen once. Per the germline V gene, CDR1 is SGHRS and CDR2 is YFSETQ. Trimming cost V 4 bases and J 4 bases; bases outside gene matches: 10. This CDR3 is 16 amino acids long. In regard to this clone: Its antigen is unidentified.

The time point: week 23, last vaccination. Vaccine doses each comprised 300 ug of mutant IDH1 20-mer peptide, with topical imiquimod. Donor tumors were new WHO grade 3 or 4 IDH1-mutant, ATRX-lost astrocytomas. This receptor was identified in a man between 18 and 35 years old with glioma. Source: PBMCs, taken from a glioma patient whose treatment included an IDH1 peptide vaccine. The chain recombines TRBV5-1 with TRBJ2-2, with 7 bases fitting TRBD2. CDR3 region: CASSPLLATLTGELFF. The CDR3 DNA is TGCGCCAGCAGCCCTCTACTAGCGACCCTCACCGGGGAGCTGTTTTTT.